Reported below is one T cell receptor beta chain. Its target is unknown. Generated by immunoSEQ multiplex PCR, the TCRdb table keeps only in-frame clones and is missing some. Among approximately 6,700 clones listed, 85% to 95% were seen once. The sample comes from a study of T cell repertoires in ileal Crohn's disease. As for the study in general: Patients had a median roughly 8-year disease duration, and approximately 35% were active smokers. Thiopurines (approximately ten) or anti-TNF agents (around 19) were given postoperatively to about half. Overall study findings and caveats: Clonal expansions were more frequent in active smokers than non-smokers at surgery. All patients with clonality above 26.8% had endoscopic recurrence.

Sequencing was performed on ileal tissue. This TCR was sampled from an adult with Crohn's disease.

CDR3 residues: CASSVNREVNEQFF. CDR3 nucleotides: TGTGCCAGCAGTGTGAACCGGGAAGTGAATGAGCAGTTCTTC. The rearrangement uses TRBV2 and TRBJ2-1, with a possible D match to TRBD2 (5 bases). This CDR3 is built from 14 residues. The germline CDR1 and CDR2 sequences are SNHLY and FYNNEI. V was shortened by 4 bases and J by 7 bases, with 14 bases between the two germline ends.